This T cell receptor (beta chain) stems from a study of blood T cell repertoires in COVID-19. Study-wide context: Researchers got acute and convalescent COVID-19 samples from the United States, Italy and Spain. T cells, B-cell-depleted T cells, or PBMCs provided the cDNA or gDNA that served as material.

Authors' data handling: Estimated nucleated cell counts came from reference gene primer amplification. Sequenced by immunoSEQ multiplex PCR; TCRdb stores in-frame clones only, minus some. The DNA gave D and trimming, while V, J and clone size come from that table. The sample shows roughly 100,000 clones, 85% to 95% of them seen only once. The CDR3 has 16 residues. Trimming took 4 bases from V and 6 from J, leaving 20 bases between them. The germline V gene encodes CDR1 SGDLS and CDR2 YYNGEE. The rearrangement joins TRBV9 to TRBJ2-1; possible D gene TRBD2, 6 bases. The specimen sequenced was peripheral blood. The sequence was collected from a woman aged 50 to 60 in a cohort sampled during active COVID-19. DNA for the CDR3: TGTGCCAGCAGCCCTAACCCTGGAGGGTTGGTCAATGAGCAGTTCTTC. Its translation is CASSPNPGGLVNEQFF.